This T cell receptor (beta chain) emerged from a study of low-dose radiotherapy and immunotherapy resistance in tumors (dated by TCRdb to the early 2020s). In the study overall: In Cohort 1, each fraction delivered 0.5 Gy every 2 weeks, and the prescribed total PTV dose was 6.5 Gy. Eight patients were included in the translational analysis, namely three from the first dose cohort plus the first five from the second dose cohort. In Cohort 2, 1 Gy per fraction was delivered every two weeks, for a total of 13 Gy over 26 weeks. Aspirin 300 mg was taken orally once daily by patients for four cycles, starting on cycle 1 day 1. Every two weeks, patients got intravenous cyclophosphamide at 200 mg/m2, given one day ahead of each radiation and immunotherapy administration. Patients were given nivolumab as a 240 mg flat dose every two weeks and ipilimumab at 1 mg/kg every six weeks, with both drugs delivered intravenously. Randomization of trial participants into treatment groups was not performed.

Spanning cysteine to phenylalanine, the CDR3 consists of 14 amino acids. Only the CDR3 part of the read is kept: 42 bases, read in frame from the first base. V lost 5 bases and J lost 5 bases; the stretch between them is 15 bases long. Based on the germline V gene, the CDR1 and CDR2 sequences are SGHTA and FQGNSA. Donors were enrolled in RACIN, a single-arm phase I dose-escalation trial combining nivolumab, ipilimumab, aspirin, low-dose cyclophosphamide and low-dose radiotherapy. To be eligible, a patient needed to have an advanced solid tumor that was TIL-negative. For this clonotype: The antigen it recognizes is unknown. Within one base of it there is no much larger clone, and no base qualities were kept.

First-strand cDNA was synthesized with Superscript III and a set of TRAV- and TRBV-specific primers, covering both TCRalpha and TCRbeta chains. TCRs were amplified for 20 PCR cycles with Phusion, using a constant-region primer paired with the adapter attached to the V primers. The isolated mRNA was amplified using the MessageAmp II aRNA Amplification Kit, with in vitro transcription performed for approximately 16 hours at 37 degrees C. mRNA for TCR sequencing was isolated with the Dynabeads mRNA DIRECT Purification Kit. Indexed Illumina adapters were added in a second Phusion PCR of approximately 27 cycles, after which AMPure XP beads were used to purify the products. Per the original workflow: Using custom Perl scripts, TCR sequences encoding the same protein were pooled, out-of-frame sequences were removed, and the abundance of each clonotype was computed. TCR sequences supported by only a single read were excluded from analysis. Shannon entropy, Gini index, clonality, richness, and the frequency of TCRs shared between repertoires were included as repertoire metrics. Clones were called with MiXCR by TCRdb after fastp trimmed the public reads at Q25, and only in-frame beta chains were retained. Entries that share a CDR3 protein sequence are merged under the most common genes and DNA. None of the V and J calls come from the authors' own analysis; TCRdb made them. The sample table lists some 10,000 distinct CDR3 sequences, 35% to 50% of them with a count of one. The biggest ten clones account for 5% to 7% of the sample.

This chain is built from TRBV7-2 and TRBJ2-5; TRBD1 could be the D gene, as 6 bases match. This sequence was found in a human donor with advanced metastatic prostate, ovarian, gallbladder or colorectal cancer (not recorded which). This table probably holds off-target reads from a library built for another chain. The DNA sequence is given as TGTGCCAGCAGCCGTCCTTTAAGGGGGGAGACCCAGTACTTC. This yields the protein CASSRPLRGETQYF. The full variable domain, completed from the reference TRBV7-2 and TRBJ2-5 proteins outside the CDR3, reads GAGVSQSPSNKVTEKGKDVELRCDPISGHTALYWYRQSLGQGLEFLIYFQGNSAPDKSGLPSDRFSAERTGGSVSTLTIQRTQQEDSAVYLCASSRPLRGETQYFGPGTRLLVL.